One and the same sample provided the 30 T cell receptor beta chains below, sequenced in a study of CD8 T cells in Susac syndrome (dated by TCRdb to the late 2010s). The receptor library was made with the immunoSEQ multiplex PCR assay. RNA was extracted using the RNeasy kit, and roughly 0.5 to 1 microgram was reverse transcribed with random hexamers. Using fastp trimming at Q25 and MiXCR clonotype assembly, TCRdb reanalyzed the public sequencing data and kept in-frame beta chains. Rows are combined by CDR3 protein, so each entry shows the most common genes and DNA. Within this sample are approximately 130,000 distinct CDR3 sequences, with around nine tenths of them counted one time only. The ten top clones hold around 0.22% of the sample. Sequenced material: CD8+ T cells from PBMCs. These TCRs come from a human donor with multiple sclerosis.

This chain uses TRBV20-1 with TRBJ2-7; a possible D gene is TRBD1 (5 bases). V was trimmed by 6 bases and J by 5 bases, leaving 14 bases between them. The CDR3 sequence is 12 residues long. Germline CDR1 and CDR2: DFQATT and SNEGSKA (reference sequence). The CDR3 nucleotides read TGCAGTGCGTGGCAGGGTTTCAACGAGCAGTACTTC. This encodes CSAWQGFNEQYF.

The chain employs TRBV29-1 and TRBJ2-7; a weak D match, TRBD2 (6 bases). Between the trimmed V and J ends, which lost 4 bases and 9 bases, there was a span of 16 bases. Germline assignment: CDR1 SQVTM and CDR2 ANQGSEA. This CDR3 is 12 amino acids long. CDR3 loop: CSVVADTRGQYF. Here the CDR3 DNA reads TGCAGCGTTGTAGCGGACACTCGGGGGCAGTACTTC.

The V gene is TRBV20-1, the J gene TRBJ2-7, with D possibly matching TRBD2 (6 bases). Trimming removed 6 bases at V and 3 bases at J, with 18 bases between. The germline V gene encodes CDR1 DFQATT and CDR2 SNEGSKA (reference sequence). The CDR3 is made up of 14 amino acids. The CDR3, as DNA: TGCAGTGCCCCCGGGGAGGAGATAATCTACGAGCAGTACTTC. As protein: CSAPGEEIIYEQYF.

CDR3 region: CASLGPSYEQYF. CDR3 nucleotide sequence: TGTGCCAGTCTAGGTCCCTCCTACGAGCAGTACTTC. V usage is TRBV27 and J usage is TRBJ2-7; D is undetermined. Germline lookup yields CDR1 MNHEY and CDR2 SMNVEV (reference sequence). The CDR3 consists of 12 residues. Trimming removed 9 bases at V and 0 bases at J, with 9 bases between.

V is TRBV7-9 and J is TRBJ1-2; 9 nucleotides agree with TRBD1. CDR1 and CDR2 (germline): SEHNR, FQNEAQ (reference sequence). Unmatched junction bases numbered 12, after V lost 3 bases and J lost 7 bases. This CDR3 contains 16 residues. The CDR3 here is CASSLDVGQGLFGYTF. In DNA, the CDR3 is TGTGCCAGCAGCTTGGACGTGGGACAGGGACTCTTTGGCTACACCTTC.

In its sample, this clonotype was seen a few times. The rearrangement joins TRBV27 to TRBJ2-1; 9 positions agree with TRBD2. The CDR3 loop spans 15 amino acids. Germline CDR1 is MNHEY and CDR2 is SMNVEV (reference sequence). The trim removed 3 bases at V and 1 base at J, leaving 1 base unmatched. CDR3 sequence (DNA): TGTGCCAGCAGTTTGACTAGCGGATCCTACAATGAGCAGTTCTTC. Its translation: CASSLTSGSYNEQFF.

This clonotype was picked up a small number of times. The DNA of the CDR3 is TGTGCCTGGAGTGTAATCAGGAGGGGATCCCTGAACACTGAAGCTTTCTTT. This gives the protein CAWSVIRRGSLNTEAFF. The rearrangement uses TRBV30 and TRBJ1-1; a possible D gene is TRBD1 (5 bases). The V end lost 0 bases, the J end lost 0 bases, and 17 bases lay between the germline ends. The CDR3 runs 17 residues. Germline V lookup: CDR1 GTSNPN, CDR2 SVGIG (reference sequence).

The gene calls are TRBV6-4 and TRBJ2-1; TRBD2 is a possible D gene (7 bases). CDR3 length equals 14 residues. The ends were cut back, 5 bases at V and 8 bases at J, with 16 bases in the middle. Looked up from germline, CDR1 is MRHNA and CDR2 is SNTAGT. Here the CDR3 reads CASSLQGGLDEQFF. The DNA for the CDR3 is TGTGCCAGCAGTCTACAGGGAGGGTTGGATGAGCAGTTCTTC.

This chain links TRBV27 with TRBJ1-2; 9 bases fit TRBD1. This CDR3 is built from 15 residues. Germline values: CDR1 MNHEY, CDR2 SMNVEV (reference sequence). The ends lost 5 bases at V and 5 bases at J; junction bases unmatched: 9. This CDR3 is CASSPTGGWYYGYTF. The CDR3 bases are TGTGCCAGCAGTCCTACAGGGGGCTGGTATTATGGCTACACCTTC.

CDR3 protein: CASSPLDSSFEQYF. In nucleotides, the CDR3 is TGTGCCAGCAGCCCCCTCGACTCTTCATTCGAGCAGTACTTC. The chain uses TRBV9 and TRBJ2-7; no clear D gene. The germline gives CDR1 SGDLS, CDR2 YYNGEE. The CDR3 loop spans 14 amino acids. Trimming cost V 4 bases and J 6 bases, with 17 bases left between them.

The chain couples TRBV7-6 to TRBJ2-1; D is possibly TRBD1 (6 bases). Germline V CDR1 and CDR2: SGHVS, FNYEAQ. V lost 8 bases to trimming and J lost 3 bases, with 8 bases between them. This CDR3 region has 12 residues. Here the CDR3 DNA reads TGTGCCAGCGGGACAAACTACAATGAGCAGTTCTTC. This encodes CASGTNYNEQFF. Filled out from reference TRBV7-6 and TRBJ2-1, the complete variable domain reads GAGVSQSPRYKVTKRGQDVALRCDPISGHVSLYWYRQALGQGPEFLTYFNYEAQQDKSGLPNDRFSAERPEGSISTLTIQRTEQRDSAMYRCASGTNYNEQFFGPGTRLTVL.

The rearrangement links TRBV3-1 to TRBJ1-1; D unclear. CDR3 length: 16 amino acids. Germline CDR1 is LGHDT and CDR2 is YNNKEL (reference sequence). The V and J ends lost 0 bases and 6 bases respectively, with 17 bases between them. CDR3 coding DNA: TGTGCCAGCAGCCAAGAGGCAGGCAGACCTAGCGCTGAAGCTTTCTTT. This codes for CASSQEAGRPSAEAFF. Full variable domain (rest looked up from reference TRBV3-1 and TRBJ1-1): DTAVSQTPKYLVTQMGNDKSIKCEQNLGHDTMYWYKQDSKKFLKIMFSYNNKELIINETVPNRFSPKSPDKAHLNLHINSLELGDSAVYFCASSQEAGRPSAEAFFGQGTRLTVV.

The chain combines TRBV27 with TRBJ2-2, with TRBD1 matching over 9 bases. The V segment lost 6 bases and the J segment 5 bases; nucleotides outside the gene matches: 7. Germline-derived CDR1 and CDR2 are MNHEY and SMNVEV (reference sequence). This CDR3 has 15 amino acids. The DNA for the CDR3 is TGTGCCAGCAGCCCCGTGACAGGGGGAACCGGGGAGCTGTTTTTT. Its translation: CASSPVTGGTGELFF.

The chain combines TRBV12-3 or TRBV12-4 with TRBJ2-6; 9 bases agree with TRBD1. The ends lost 5 bases at V and 0 bases at J; junction bases unmatched: 8. The CDR3 spans 18 residues. The CDR3, as DNA: TGTGCCAGCAGTCGCCCGGGACAGGGCTACTCTGGGGCCAACGTCCTGACTTTC. Translation gives CASSRPGQGYSGANVLTF.

This chain joins TRBV27 and TRBJ2-1; TRBD2 agrees at 8 bases. This CDR3 contains 18 residues. V lost 5 bases and J lost 10; bases outside the gene matches: 22. The germline gives CDR1 MNHEY, CDR2 SMNVEV (reference sequence). CDR3 amino acids: CASSQTITGLAQMGEQFF. CDR3 sequence (DNA): TGTGCCAGCAGTCAAACTATAACTGGACTAGCCCAAATGGGGGAGCAGTTCTTC.

The J gene is TRBJ1-5, the V gene TRBV28, with unresolved D. Per germline, CDR1 MDHEN and CDR2 SYDVKM. The CDR3 is 13 residues long. With 5 bases removed from V and 3 bases from J, the gap between germline ends came to 8 bases. The DNA of the CDR3 is TGTGCCAGCAGTACGGATTTCAATCAGCCCCAGCATTTT. This encodes CASSTDFNQPQHF. Based on the CDR3 plus reference TRBV28 and TRBJ1-5, the full variable domain is DVKVTQSSRYLVKRTGEKVFLECVQDMDHENMFWYRQDPGLGLRLIYFSYDVKMKEKGDIPEGYSVSREKKERFSLILESASTNQTSMYLCASSTDFNQPQHFGDGTRLSIL.

This clonotype showed up just once. The rearrangement uses TRBV7-6 and TRBJ2-7, with no clear D. Looked up from germline, CDR1 is SGHVS and CDR2 is FNYEAQ. V was pared by 0 bases and J by 1 base, with 4 bases between. The CDR3 runs to 13 residues. The chain's CDR3 is CASSLAQSYEQYF. CDR3 nucleotide sequence: TGTGCCAGCAGCTTAGCTCAGTCCTACGAGCAGTACTTC.

The sample holds one count of this clonotype. The chain has TRBV27 and TRBJ2-7; D may be TRBD1 (5 bases). Trimming removed 3 bases from V and 5 bases from J, with 8 bases in between. This CDR3 is built from 12 residues. The V gene's germline CDR1 is MNHEY and CDR2 SMNVEV (reference sequence). CDR3 nucleotide sequence: TGTGCCAGCAGTTTGAAAGGGGACGAGCAGTACTTC. Protein sequence: CASSLKGDEQYF.

The chain couples TRBV5-4 to TRBJ2-7; D unclear. CDR1 and CDR2 from the germline V gene are SGHNT and YYREEE (reference sequence). Trimming cost V 1 base and J 3 bases, with 11 bases left between them. There are 14 residues in the CDR3. CDR3 sequence: CASSLSGAHYEQYF. The CDR3 nucleotides read TGTGCCAGCAGCTTGTCCGGTGCTCACTACGAGCAGTACTTC.

The rearrangement uses TRBV29-1 and TRBJ2-1, with 8 bases aligning to TRBD2. The CDR3 runs to 13 residues. The junction had 6 bases not matched to a gene; V was cut back by 5 bases and J by 6 bases. The V gene's germline CDR1 is SQVTM and CDR2 ANQGSEA. The CDR3 loop reads CSVYSGASNEQFF. For the CDR3, the DNA is TGCAGCGTTTATAGCGGGGCTTCCAATGAGCAGTTCTTC.

The chain has TRBV11-2 and TRBJ2-3; 11 bases are shared with TRBD1. J lost 3 bases, V lost 5 bases, and 4 bases had no gene match. The CDR3 extends over 15 amino acids. The germline CDR1 and CDR2 sequences are SGHAT and FQNNGV. The CDR3 spells CASSPGDRGTDTQYF. CDR3 in DNA: TGTGCCAGCAGCCCCGGGGACAGGGGGACAGATACGCAGTATTTT.

This clonotype was counted a single time. This rearrangement joins TRBV7-9 to TRBJ2-5; the D gene is possibly TRBD2 (5 bases). The CDR3 is made up of 14 amino acids. Germline CDR1 and CDR2: SEHNR and FQNEAQ (reference sequence). Between the trimmed V and J ends, which lost 5 bases and 5 bases, there was a span of 15 bases. The CDR3 region has the DNA TGTGCCAGCAGCCGCCTTAGAGGGTTGGAGACCCAGTACTTC. This gives the protein CASSRLRGLETQYF.

This clonotype turned up a few times. V usage is TRBV7-6 and J usage is TRBJ2-7; 7 nucleotides match TRBD2. Germline V gene data show CDR1 as SGHVS and CDR2 as FNYEAQ. This CDR3 has 13 amino acids. V shed 3 bases, J shed 3 bases, and the junction held 2 bases outside the gene matches. The CDR3 DNA follows: TGTGCCAGCAGCTTGGGGGGGAACTACGAGCAGTACTTC. It encodes CASSLGGNYEQYF.

V usage is TRBV5-4 and J usage is TRBJ2-1; D is possibly TRBD1 or TRBD2 (6 bases each). Trimming cost V 6 bases and J 7 bases, with 11 bases left between them. The CDR3 sequence is 12 residues long. Germline assignment: CDR1 SGHNT and CDR2 YYREEE (reference sequence). CDR3 region: CASKGGLNEQFF. CDR3 bases: TGTGCCAGCAAGGGGGGACTTAATGAGCAGTTCTTC.

V and J are TRBV6-2 or TRBV6-3 and TRBJ1-1; D ambiguous. The CDR3 has 11 amino acids. Trimming left V 2 bases short and J 8 bases short, with 6 bases between. Germline assignment: CDR1 MNHEY and CDR2 SVGEGT. The CDR3 sequence is CASSYVVEAFF. Here the CDR3 DNA reads TGTGCCAGCAGTTACGTCGTAGAAGCTTTCTTT.

The chain joins TRBV7-9 to TRBJ2-1; TRBD2 is a possible D gene (5 bases). Germline V gene lookup returns CDR1 SEHNR and CDR2 FQNEAQ (reference sequence). The CDR3 runs to 15 residues. V lost 5 bases to trimming and J lost 7 bases, with 18 bases between them. The CDR3 here is CASSPRTPRANEQFF. The CDR3 region has the DNA TGTGCCAGCAGCCCCCGGACTCCGAGAGCAAATGAGCAGTTCTTC.

The V and J genes are TRBV6-1 and TRBJ2-7; 8 nucleotides line up with TRBD1. The CDR3 runs to 15 residues. Germline CDR1 is MNHNS and CDR2 is SASEGT. V gave up 3 bases and J gave up 6 bases; unmatched junction bases: 10. CDR3 protein: CASSDPTGVGGEQYF. CDR3 nucleotides: TGTGCCAGCAGTGATCCGACAGGGGTAGGGGGCGAGCAGTACTTC.

The rearrangement joins TRBV7-9 to TRBJ1-2, with unresolved D. Trimming pared 0 bases from V and 6 bases from J, leaving 11 bases between. This CDR3 has 14 residues. The germline V gene has CDR1 SEHNR and CDR2 FQNEAQ (reference sequence). CDR3 in amino acids: CASSLAQLGHGYTF. In DNA form, the CDR3 reads TGTGCCAGCAGCTTAGCGCAACTTGGGCATGGCTACACCTTC.

The chain employs TRBV2 and TRBJ2-7; 7 bases fit TRBD2. With V trimmed by 3 bases and J by 2 bases, 7 bases remained unmatched. Germline V gene lookup returns CDR1 SNHLY and CDR2 FYNNEI. The CDR3 runs to 15 residues. The CDR3 DNA follows: TGTGCCAGCAGTGAGTCGGGGGGACCCACCTACGAGCAGTACTTC. Amino acid sequence: CASSESGGPTYEQYF. Full variable domain (outside the CDR3, taken from reference TRBV2 and TRBJ2-7): EPEVTQTPSHQVTQMGQEVILRCVPISNHLYFYWYRQILGQKVEFLVSFYNNEISEKSEIFDDQFSVERPDGSNFTLKIRSTKLEDSAMYFCASSESGGPTYEQYFGPGTRLTVT.

This rearrangement joins TRBV4-3 to TRBJ2-2, with a tentative D call TRBD1 (6 bases). V was clipped by 5 bases and J by 1 base, with 14 bases between them. The CDR3 has 16 amino acids. Per germline, CDR1 LGHNA and CDR2 YSLEER. The chain's CDR3 is CASSLRQAGNTGELFF. CDR3 sequence (DNA): TGCGCCAGCAGCTTACGACAGGCGGGGAACACCGGGGAGCTGTTTTTT.